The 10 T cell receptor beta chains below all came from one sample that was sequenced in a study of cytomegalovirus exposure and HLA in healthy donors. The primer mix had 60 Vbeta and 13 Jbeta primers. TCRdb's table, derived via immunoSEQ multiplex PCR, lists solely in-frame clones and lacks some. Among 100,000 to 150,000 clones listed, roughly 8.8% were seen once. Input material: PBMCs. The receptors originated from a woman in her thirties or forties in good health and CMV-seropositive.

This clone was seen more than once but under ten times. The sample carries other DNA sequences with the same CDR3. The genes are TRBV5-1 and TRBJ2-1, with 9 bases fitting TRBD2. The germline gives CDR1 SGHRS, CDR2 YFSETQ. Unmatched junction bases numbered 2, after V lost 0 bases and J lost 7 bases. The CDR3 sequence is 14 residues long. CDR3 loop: CASSLVTSGNEQFF. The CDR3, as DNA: TGCGCCAGCAGCTTGGTGACTAGCGGAAATGAGCAGTTCTTC. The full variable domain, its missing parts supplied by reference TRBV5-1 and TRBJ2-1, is KAGVTQTPRYLIKTRGQQVTLSCSPISGHRSVSWYQQTPGQGLQFLFEYFSETQRNKGNFPGRFSGRQFSNSRSEMNVSTLELGDSALYLCASSLVTSGNEQFFGPGTRLTVL.

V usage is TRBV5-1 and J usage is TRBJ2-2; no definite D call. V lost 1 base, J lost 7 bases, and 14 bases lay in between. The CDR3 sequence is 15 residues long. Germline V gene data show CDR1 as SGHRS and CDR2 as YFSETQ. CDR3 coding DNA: TGCGCCAGCAGCTTGAACCCAGGTAGTGTCGGGGAGCTGTTTTTT. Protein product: CASSLNPGSVGELFF.

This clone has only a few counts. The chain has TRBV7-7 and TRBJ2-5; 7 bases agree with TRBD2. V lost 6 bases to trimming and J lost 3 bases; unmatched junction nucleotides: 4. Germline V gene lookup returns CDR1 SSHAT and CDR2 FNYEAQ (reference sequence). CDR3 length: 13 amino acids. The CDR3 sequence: CASSSTSEETQYF. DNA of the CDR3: TGTGCCAGCAGTTCTACTAGCGAAGAGACCCAGTACTTC.

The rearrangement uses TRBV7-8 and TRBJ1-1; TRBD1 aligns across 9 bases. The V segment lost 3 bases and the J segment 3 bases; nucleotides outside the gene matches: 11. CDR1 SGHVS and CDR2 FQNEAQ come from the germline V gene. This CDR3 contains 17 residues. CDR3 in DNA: TGTGCCAGCAGCTTTCTACAGGGGGCGCGGATGCACACTGAAGCTTTCTTT. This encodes CASSFLQGARMHTEAFF.

The CDR3 nucleotides read TGCGCCAGCAGCTTGGAACCCCAAGCCCACGAGCAGTACTTC. Protein product: CASSLEPQAHEQYF. The V call is TRBV5-1, the J call TRBJ2-7; D gene uncertain. CDR3 length: 14 residues. The germline gives CDR1 SGHRS, CDR2 YFSETQ. The V gene lost 0 bases and the J gene lost 5 bases, with 12 bases spanning the gap.

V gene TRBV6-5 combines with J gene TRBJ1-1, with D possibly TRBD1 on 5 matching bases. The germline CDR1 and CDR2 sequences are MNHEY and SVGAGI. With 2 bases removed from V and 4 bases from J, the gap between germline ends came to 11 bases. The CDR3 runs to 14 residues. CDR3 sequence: CASSYAGGVTEAFF. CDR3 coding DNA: TGTGCCAGCAGTTACGCCGGAGGGGTCACTGAAGCTTTCTTT.

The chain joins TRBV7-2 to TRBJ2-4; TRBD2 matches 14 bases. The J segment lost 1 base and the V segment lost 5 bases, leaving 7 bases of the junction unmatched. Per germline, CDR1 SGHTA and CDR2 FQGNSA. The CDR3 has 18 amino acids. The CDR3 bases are TGTGCCAGCAGCCTCAGACTAGCGGGGGGGCTCGCCAAAAACATTCAGTACTTC. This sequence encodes CASSLRLAGGLAKNIQYF.

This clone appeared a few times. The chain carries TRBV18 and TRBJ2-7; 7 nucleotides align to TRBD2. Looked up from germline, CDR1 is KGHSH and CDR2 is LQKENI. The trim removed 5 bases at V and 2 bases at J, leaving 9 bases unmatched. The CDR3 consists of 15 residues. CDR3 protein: CASSRLGGQPYEQYF. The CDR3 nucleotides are TGTGCCAGCTCAAGACTGGGAGGGCAACCCTACGAGCAGTACTTC.

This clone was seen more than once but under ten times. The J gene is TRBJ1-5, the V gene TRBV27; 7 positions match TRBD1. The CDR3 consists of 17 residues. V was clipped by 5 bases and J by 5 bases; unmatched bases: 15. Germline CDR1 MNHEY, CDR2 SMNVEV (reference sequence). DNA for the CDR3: TGTGCCAGCAGTCCATCAACAGGGGCCGGGGAGCATCAGCCCCAGCATTTT. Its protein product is CASSPSTGAGEHQPQHF.

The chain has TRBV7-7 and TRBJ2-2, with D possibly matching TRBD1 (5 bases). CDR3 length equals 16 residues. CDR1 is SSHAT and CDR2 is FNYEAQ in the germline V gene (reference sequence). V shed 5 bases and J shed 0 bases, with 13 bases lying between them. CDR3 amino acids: CASSPSTAANTGELFF. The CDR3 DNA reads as TGTGCCAGCAGCCCCTCGACAGCCGCGAACACCGGGGAGCTGTTTTTT.